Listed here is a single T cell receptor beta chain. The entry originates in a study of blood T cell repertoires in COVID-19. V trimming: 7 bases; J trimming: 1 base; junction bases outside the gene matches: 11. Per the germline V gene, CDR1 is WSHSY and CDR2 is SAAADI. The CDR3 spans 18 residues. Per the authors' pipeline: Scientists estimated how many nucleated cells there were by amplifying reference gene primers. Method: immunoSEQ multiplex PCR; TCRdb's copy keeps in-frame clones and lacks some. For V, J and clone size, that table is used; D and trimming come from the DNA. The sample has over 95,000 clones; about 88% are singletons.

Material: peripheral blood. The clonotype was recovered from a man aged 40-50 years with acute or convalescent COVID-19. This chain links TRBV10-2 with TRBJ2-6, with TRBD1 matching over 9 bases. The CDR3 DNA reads TGCGCCAGCAATAGCCCGCCGGACAGGGGTTCTGGGGCCAACGTCCTGACTTTC. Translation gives CASNSPPDRGSGANVLTF.